These 3 T cell receptor beta chains were sequenced from one sample in a study of T cell clusters in autoimmune cytopenias. Each sample's input was 250 to 300 ng genomic DNA, 35,000 to 40,000 genome equivalents. One tube held mixed TRB-A and TRB-B primer pools for touch-down PCR. From its re-call of the multiplex PCR reads, TCRdb lists each CDR3 protein once, without DNA. Listed are 8,000 to 9,500 distinct CDR3 sequences; 4.1% falls within the top ten. The sequencing input was peripheral blood. These receptors all stem from a human donor with an autoimmune cytopenia or autoimmune hepatitis (not recorded which).

The rearrangement joins TRBV4-2 to TRBJ2-1; as DNA is missing, the TRBD2 call by TCRdb cannot be tested. This CDR3 contains 16 residues. Germline-derived CDR1 and CDR2 are LGHNA and YNFKEQ. The CDR3 is CASSQEGAGVYNEQFF.

The rearrangement joins TRBV20-1 to TRBJ1-2; TCRdb returns TRBD1, unconfirmable since there is no DNA. Germline V CDR1 and CDR2: DFQATT, SNEGSKA (reference sequence). This CDR3 region has 14 residues. The CDR3 loop is CSATGQKENYGYTF.

Its frequency marks this clonotype as medium-sized. The V call is TRBV6-5, the J call TRBJ2-1; TCRdb names TRBD2, which stays unverified in the absence of DNA. Germline CDR1 and CDR2: MNHEY and SVGAGI. The CDR3 has 14 amino acids. The CDR3 loop is CASGWTSGHNEQFF.